This T cell receptor (beta chain) was captured in a study of blood T cell repertoires in COVID-19. Study details: Both acute and convalescent COVID-19 samples were obtained from the United States, Italy and Spain.

The V and J ends lost 6 bases and 6 bases, in that order; junction bases with no gene match: 7. The CDR3 extends over 14 amino acids. Germline CDR1 LGHNT, CDR2 FRNRAP. Patients from Seattle were sampled longitudinally, starting during active infection. The authors' processing: From reference gene primer amplification, estimates of nucleated cell counts were derived. Profiled with immunoSEQ multiplex PCR; TCRdb holds only in-frame clones, not every one. Clonal size and the V and J genes are those of that table, whereas D and trimming came from the DNA. The repertoire consists of about 270,000 clones, with 70% to 85% occurring once and the leading ten covering roughly 1.5%.

The chain carries TRBV12-5 and TRBJ1-2, with 10 bases aligning to TRBD1. The TCR sequence derives from a human donor with COVID-19, enrolled during active disease. The donor label of this sample is uncertain. The specimen sequenced was peripheral blood. Written as DNA, the CDR3 is TGTGCTAGTGGCCCCGGACAGGGGGTGAATGGCTACACCTTC. Residues: CASGPGQGVNGYTF. Full variable domain (missing parts from reference TRBV12-5 and TRBJ1-2): DARVTQTPRHKVTEMGQEVTMRCQPILGHNTVFWYRQTMMQGLELLAYFRNRAPLDDSGMPKDRFSAEMPDATLATLKIQPSEPRDSAVYFCASGPGQGVNGYTFGSGTRLTVV.